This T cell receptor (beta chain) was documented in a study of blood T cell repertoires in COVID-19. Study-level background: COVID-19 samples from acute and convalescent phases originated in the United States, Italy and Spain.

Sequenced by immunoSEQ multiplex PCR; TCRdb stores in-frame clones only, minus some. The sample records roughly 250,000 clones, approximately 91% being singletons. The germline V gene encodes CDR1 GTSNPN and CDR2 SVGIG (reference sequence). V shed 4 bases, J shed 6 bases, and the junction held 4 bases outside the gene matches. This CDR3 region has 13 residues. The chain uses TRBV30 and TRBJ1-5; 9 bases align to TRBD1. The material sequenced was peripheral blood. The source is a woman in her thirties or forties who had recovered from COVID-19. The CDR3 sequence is CAWTQTGGQPQHF. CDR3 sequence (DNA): TGTGCCTGGACACAGACAGGGGGTCAGCCCCAGCATTTT. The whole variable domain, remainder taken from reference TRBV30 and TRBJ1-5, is SQTIHQWPATLVQPVGSPLSLECTVEGTSNPNLYWYRQAAGRGLQLLFYSVGIGQISSEVPQNLSASRPQDRQFILSSKKLLLSDSGFYLCAWTQTGGQPQHFGDGTRLSIL.